The source of this TCR beta chain is a study of T cell responses to AZD1222 COVID-19 vaccine listed by TCRdb under 2021. With respect to the entire study: AZD1222 recipients given second doses at about 4 weeks or at about 12 weeks were pooled, since spike-specific TCR depth and breadth were not found to differ between the two schedules. A total of under 250 trial participants underwent TCR sequencing, of whom roughly 210 had received two doses of AZD1222 and around 25 had received two doses of the MenACWY control vaccine. Enrollment into the trials was organized by age into subgroups of 18-55, 56-69 and 70-plus years, and those subgroups contained roughly 150, 30 and 60 TCR-sequenced participants, respectively. Points the paper makes about the study in general: Most participants were white British and females outnumbered males, and the authors suggested that clonal diversity may have been underestimated. Spike-specific TCR breadth and depth rose significantly after two AZD1222 doses compared with day 0 and with MenACWY recipients. Conclusions about previously exposed vaccinees were limited because only a handful of AZD1222 recipients were SARS-CoV-2 seropositive at baseline. No day 14 peak-response samples were available, so repertoires were characterized only after the peak T cell response. CD4 TCRs associated with the vaccine covered the entire spike protein, and the dominant responses were in regions 160-218 and 743-854. Nearly half of unique spike-specific TCRs reportedly recognized epitopes outside regions mutated in the B.1.351 and B.1.1.7 variants. The 56-69-year group was small, and its depth increase did not reach significance, likely because of low power.

From cysteine to phenylalanine, the CDR3 is 14 amino acids long. Only CDR3 DNA is held: 42 bases, read in frame from base 1. Germline trimming amounts to 5 bases on V and 5 bases on J, with 4 as the count of junction bases outside the gene matches. From a lookup of the germline V gene (reference sequence), CDR1 and CDR2 are SEHNR and FQNEAQ. The sample's time point label, decoded: baseline before first vaccination. Samples from vaccinated people were obtained from the UK trials COV001 and COV002, which included a single-blind randomized controlled phase 2/3 trial of AZD1222 (ChAdOx1 nCoV-19) in healthy adults. Trial participant PBMC samples were collected at day 0 and day 28 after the second dose for TCRbeta chain sequencing. The CDR3 regions of human TCRbeta chains were subjected to immunosequencing. The source study handled its data this way. Repertoire TCRs were matched against a reference library of SARS-CoV-2-specific TCRs generated with the MIRA antigen-specificity platform. Breadth was defined as the fraction of unique TCRs that were SARS-CoV-2-associated. Depth was defined as the fraction of total T cells that were SARS-CoV-2-associated. Using the MIRA data, every spike-specific TCR was mapped to the spike region that the TCR reacted to and assigned to either a CD4 or a CD8 class. Log10-transformed breadth and depth values were compared by one-way ANOVA with Sidak's multiple comparisons tests. What TCRdb holds here is the immuneACCESS table cut down to in-frame rearrangements. Part of the clones is not present; checked against another copy, under half of the missing clones reflect an unresolved V gene, and the others are unexplained. V and J calls and clone size are copied from that table; D and trimming were computed from the DNA. The sample records about 150,000 clones, 89% of which are singletons. 5.1% of the sample comes from the top ten.

A word on this clone: What antigen it recognizes has not been identified. Base qualities are not at hand, and no much larger clone is one base apart.

Recombination linked TRBV7-9 to TRBJ2-2; 8 bases in between match TRBD1. The sample in question was peripheral blood, obtained on day 0 of AZD1222 vaccination. The receptor was derived from an adult in good health. The nucleotide sequence is TGTGCCAGCAGCCGGACAGGGCGGACCGGGGAGCTGTTTTTT. The translation is CASSRTGRTGELFF.